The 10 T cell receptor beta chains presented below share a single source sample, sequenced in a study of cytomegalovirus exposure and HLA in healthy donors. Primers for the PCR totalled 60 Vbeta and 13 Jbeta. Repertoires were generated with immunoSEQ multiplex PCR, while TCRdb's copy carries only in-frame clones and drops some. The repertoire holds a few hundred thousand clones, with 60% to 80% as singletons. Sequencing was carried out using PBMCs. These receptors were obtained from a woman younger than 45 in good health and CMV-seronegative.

DNA of the CDR3: TGTGCCAGCAGCTTATCCGGGGAGACCCAGTACTTC. Translating it yields CASSLSGETQYF. V usage is TRBV7-9 and J usage is TRBJ2-5; D unclear. V was trimmed by 2 bases and J by 5 bases, leaving 6 bases between them. The CDR3 contains 12 residues. Per the germline V gene, CDR1 is SEHNR and CDR2 is FQNEAQ (reference sequence).

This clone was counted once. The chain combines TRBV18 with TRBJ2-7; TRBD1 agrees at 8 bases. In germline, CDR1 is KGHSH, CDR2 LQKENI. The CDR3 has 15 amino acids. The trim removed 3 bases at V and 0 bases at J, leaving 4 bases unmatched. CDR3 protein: CASSPQGATSYEQYF. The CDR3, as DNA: TGTGCCAGCTCACCGCAGGGGGCGACCTCCTACGAGCAGTACTTC. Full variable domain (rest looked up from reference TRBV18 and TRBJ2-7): NAGVMQNPRHLVRRRGQEARLRCSPMKGHSHVYWYRQLPEEGLKFMVYLQKENIIDESGMPKERFSAEFPKEGPSILRIQQVVRGDSAAYFCASSPQGATSYEQYFGPGTRLTVT.

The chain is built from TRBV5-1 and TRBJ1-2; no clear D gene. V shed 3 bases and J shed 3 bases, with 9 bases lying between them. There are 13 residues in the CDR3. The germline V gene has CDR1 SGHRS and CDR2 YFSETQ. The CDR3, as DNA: TGCGCCAGCAGCTCCGGAGACCACTATGGCTACACCTTC. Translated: CASSSGDHYGYTF. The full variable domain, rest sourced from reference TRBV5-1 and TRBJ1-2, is KAGVTQTPRYLIKTRGQQVTLSCSPISGHRSVSWYQQTPGQGLQFLFEYFSETQRNKGNFPGRFSGRQFSNSRSEMNVSTLELGDSALYLCASSSGDHYGYTFGSGTRLTVV.

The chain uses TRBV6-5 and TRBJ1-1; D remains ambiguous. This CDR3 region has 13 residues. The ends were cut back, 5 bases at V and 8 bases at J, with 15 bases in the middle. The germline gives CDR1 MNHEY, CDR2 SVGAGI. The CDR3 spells CASSELAGLEAFF. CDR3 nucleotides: TGTGCCAGCAGTGAACTGGCAGGCCTGGAAGCTTTCTTT.

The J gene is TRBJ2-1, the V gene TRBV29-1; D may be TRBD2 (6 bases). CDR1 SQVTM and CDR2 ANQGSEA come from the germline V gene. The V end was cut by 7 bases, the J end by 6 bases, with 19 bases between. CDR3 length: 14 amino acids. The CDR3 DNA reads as TGCAGCGGGGACGCGGGGACTCCGGGCAATGAGCAGTTCTTC. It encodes CSGDAGTPGNEQFF.

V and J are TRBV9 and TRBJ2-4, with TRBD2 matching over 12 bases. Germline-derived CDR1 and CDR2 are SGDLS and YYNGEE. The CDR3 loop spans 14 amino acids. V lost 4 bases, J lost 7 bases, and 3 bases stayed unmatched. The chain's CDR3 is CASSIGTSGNIQYF. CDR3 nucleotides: TGTGCCAGCAGCATTGGGACTAGCGGGAACATTCAGTACTTC.

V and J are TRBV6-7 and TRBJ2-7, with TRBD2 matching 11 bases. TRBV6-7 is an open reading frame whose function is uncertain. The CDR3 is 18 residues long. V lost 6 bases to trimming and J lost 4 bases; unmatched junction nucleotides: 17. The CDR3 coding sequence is TGTGCCAGCAGGACACCATACCTTAGCGGGAGGGCCAAATACGAGCAGTACTTC. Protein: CASRTPYLSGRAKYEQYF.

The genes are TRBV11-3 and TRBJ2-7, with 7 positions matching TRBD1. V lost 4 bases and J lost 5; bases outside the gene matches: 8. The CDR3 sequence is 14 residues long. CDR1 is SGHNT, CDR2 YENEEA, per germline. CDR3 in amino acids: CASSWTGPSHEQYF. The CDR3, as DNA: TGTGCCAGCAGCTGGACAGGACCTTCCCACGAGCAGTACTTC.

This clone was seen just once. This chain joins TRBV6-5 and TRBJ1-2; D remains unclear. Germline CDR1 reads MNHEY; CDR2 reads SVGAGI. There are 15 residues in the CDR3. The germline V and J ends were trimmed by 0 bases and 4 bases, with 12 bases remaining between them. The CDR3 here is CASSYSVGTGYGYTF. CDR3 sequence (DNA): TGTGCCAGCAGTTACTCGGTAGGCACGGGCTATGGCTACACCTTC.

In DNA, the CDR3 is TGTGCCAGCTCACCGGACGGGACAATTGCTGGCTACACCTTC. Translation gives CASSPDGTIAGYTF. The gene calls are TRBV18 and TRBJ1-2, with TRBD1 as a possible D gene (6 bases). Trimming left V 3 bases short and J 7 bases short, with 15 bases between. The CDR3 length is 14 residues. The germline V gene has CDR1 KGHSH and CDR2 LQKENI.